The 22 T cell receptor beta chains below all came from one sample that was sequenced in a study of PD-1 blockade in classical Hodgkin lymphoma (dated by TCRdb to about 2020). The time point label on this specimen signifies: cycle 4 day 1 (C4D1), after five to seven weeks of nivolumab. Relapse after autologous stem cell transplantation had occurred in all trial patients, and cohorts A, B and C were distinguished by prior brentuximab vedotin exposure. Library construction relied on the immunoSEQ multiplex PCR assay. Imported from immuneACCESS, the table was reduced by TCRdb to in-frame sequences with V and J called. These copies leave out some clones; in studies compared against another copy, an unresolved V gene accounts for under half, and the cause of the remainder is not known. The table for this sample lists 90,000 to 100,000 clones; over 75% of them were counted only once. The biggest ten clones account for roughly 9.4% of the sample.

Sequencing used peripheral blood mononuclear cells (PBMCs), obtained before the fourth cycle of nivolumab. All receptors come from a human donor with classical Hodgkin lymphoma.

J is TRBJ1-2 and V is TRBV6-5, with D possibly being TRBD1 (6 bases). This CDR3 has 15 amino acids. Trimming left V 8 bases short and J 0 bases short, with 16 bases between. From germline, CDR1 is MNHEY and CDR2 SVGAGI. CDR3 DNA: TGTGCCAGCCGCAGACAGGCACGATCTAACTATGGCTACACCTTC. Translated: CASRRQARSNYGYTF.

The chain employs TRBV29-1 and TRBJ1-2, with a possible D match to TRBD1 (5 bases). Germline V gene data show CDR1 as SQVTM and CDR2 as ANQGSEA. This CDR3 contains 15 residues. Deletions cut 2 bases from V and 4 bases from J, with 17 bases between. The DNA for the CDR3 is TGCAGCGTTGAAATGTCTCGGGGGGTCCTCTATGGCTACACCTTC. Residues: CSVEMSRGVLYGYTF.

The chain is built from TRBV25-1 and TRBJ2-5; D gene unclear. Germline V gene lookup returns CDR1 MGHDK and CDR2 SYGVNS. CDR3 size: 13 residues. Trimming removed 5 bases at V and 2 bases at J, with 9 bases between. DNA for the CDR3: TGTGCCAGCAGTCCCGGGCCTCAAGAGACCCAGTACTTC. Amino acids: CASSPGPQETQYF.

V is TRBV27 and J is TRBJ1-5, with D unclear. The V gene's germline CDR1 is MNHEY and CDR2 SMNVEV (reference sequence). This CDR3 region has 15 residues. V lost 6 bases to trimming and J lost 0 bases, with 12 bases between them. DNA for the CDR3: TGTGCCAGCAGCTTCCCCCGGAATAGCAATCAGCCCCAGCATTTT. It is translated as CASSFPRNSNQPQHF.

This rearrangement joins TRBV6-6 to TRBJ1-1; 8 positions agree with TRBD1. The length of the CDR3 is 16 residues. CDR1 is MNHNY, CDR2 SVGAGI, per germline (reference sequence). V lost 2 bases to trimming and J lost 1 base; unmatched junction nucleotides: 6. CDR3 residues: CASSYPSGGRNTEAFF. The CDR3 nucleotides are TGTGCCAGCAGTTACCCATCAGGGGGCAGGAACACTGAAGCTTTCTTT.

This chain links TRBV28 with TRBJ1-2; D is perhaps TRBD1 (6 bases). Trimming shortened V by 10 bases and J by 2 bases, and 14 bases separated the two germline ends. The CDR3 has 13 residues. CDR1 and CDR2 from the germline V gene are MDHEN and SYDVKM. CDR3 sequence reads: CATERGGNYGYTF. DNA for the CDR3: TGTGCCACCGAGAGGGGGGGAAACTATGGCTACACCTTC.

The chain recombines TRBV9 with TRBJ2-3; D unresolved. CDR1 is SGDLS and CDR2 is YYNGEE in the germline V gene. The CDR3 loop spans 14 amino acids. Trimming took off 0 bases at V and 1 base at J, with 6 bases between the two ends. CDR3 nucleotide sequence: TGTGCCAGCAGCGTAGGGCAGGGCACAGATACGCAGTATTTT. Encoded protein: CASSVGQGTDTQYF.

CDR3 DNA sequence: TGTGCCAGCAGTCTCGAGGGTGGCTACACCTTC. Encoded protein: CASSLEGGYTF. V is TRBV2 and J is TRBJ1-2; D call uncertain. V lost 5 bases to trimming and J lost 7 bases, with 8 bases between them. This CDR3 is 11 amino acids long. Germline CDR1 is SNHLY and CDR2 is FYNNEI.

V usage is TRBV7-6 and J usage is TRBJ2-1; possible D gene TRBD2, 6 bases. This CDR3 region has 14 residues. In germline, CDR1 is SGHVS, CDR2 FNYEAQ. V dropped 2 bases and J dropped 5 bases, with 10 bases sitting between them. The chain's CDR3 is CASSLQEGDNEQFF. In DNA, the CDR3 is TGTGCCAGCAGCTTACAGGAGGGCGACAATGAGCAGTTCTTC.

The V and J genes are TRBV19 and TRBJ2-7; 8 bases map to TRBD1. J lost 2 bases, V lost 6 bases, and 6 bases had no gene match. Germline V lookup: CDR1 LNHDA, CDR2 SQIVND (reference sequence). The CDR3 loop spans 14 amino acids. The CDR3 region has the DNA TGTGCCAGTAGCCTGACAGGGGTCACCTACGAGCAGTACTTC. This gives the protein CASSLTGVTYEQYF.

The rearrangement joins TRBV4-1 to TRBJ2-1; 9 bases align to TRBD2. Germline V gene data show CDR1 as MGHRA and CDR2 as YSYEKL. This CDR3 has 16 residues. V lost 5 bases, J lost 3 bases, and 8 bases stayed unmatched. This chain's CDR3 is CASSAPGTSYYNEQFF. CDR3 DNA: TGCGCCAGCAGCGCCCCCGGGACTAGCTACTACAATGAGCAGTTCTTC.

V gene TRBV10-3 combines with J gene TRBJ2-5; no definite D call. There are 12 residues in the CDR3. Trimming cost V 3 bases and J 5 bases, with 7 bases left between them. Germline V lookup: CDR1 ENHRY, CDR2 SYGVKD. The CDR3: CAISEGWETQYF. CDR3 DNA sequence: TGTGCCATCAGTGAAGGGTGGGAGACCCAGTACTTC.

The chain joins TRBV27 to TRBJ2-1, with D uncertain. Germline CDR1 is MNHEY and CDR2 is SMNVEV (reference sequence). Trimming removed 3 bases at V and 9 bases at J, with 15 bases between. The CDR3 consists of 14 residues. The CDR3 reads CASSFRPLTGEQFF. The DNA of the CDR3 is TGTGCCAGCAGTTTCAGGCCCCTAACCGGTGAGCAGTTCTTC.

The chain has TRBV9 and TRBJ2-1, with 11 bases fitting TRBD2. This CDR3 contains 14 residues. CDR1 SGDLS and CDR2 YYNGEE come from the germline V gene. V trimming: 4 bases; J trimming: 10 bases; junction bases outside the gene matches: 7. The CDR3 loop is CASSPTTSGVEQFF. Written as DNA, the CDR3 is TGTGCCAGCAGCCCGACGACTAGCGGGGTGGAGCAGTTCTTC.

This chain uses TRBV2 with TRBJ1-6, with D maybe TRBD1 (6 bases). The CDR3 runs to 12 residues. Trimming cost V 7 bases and J 9 bases, with 10 bases left between them. Germline lookup yields CDR1 SNHLY and CDR2 FYNNEI. In DNA, the CDR3 is TGTGCCAGCAACAGGGAGGGTTCACCCCTCCACTTT. It encodes CASNREGSPLHF.

The rearrangement joins TRBV18 to TRBJ1-2; 7 bases match TRBD1. The CDR3 totals 14 residues. The V gene end was trimmed by 6 bases and the J gene end by 4 bases; junction bases not matched to a gene: 8. The V gene's germline CDR1 is KGHSH and CDR2 LQKENI. This CDR3 reads CASSPGQKFYGYTF. DNA of the CDR3: TGTGCCAGCTCCCCGGGACAGAAGTTCTATGGCTACACCTTC.

The chain is built from TRBV18 and TRBJ2-1, with 10 bases aligning to TRBD2. Germline CDR1 is KGHSH and CDR2 is LQKENI. The J segment lost 3 bases and the V segment lost 4 bases, leaving 3 bases of the junction unmatched. CDR3 length equals 15 residues. CDR3 in amino acids: CASSHSGGVYNEQFF. In DNA, the CDR3 is TGTGCCAGCTCACACAGCGGGGGGGTCTACAATGAGCAGTTCTTC.

The rearrangement uses TRBV5-4 and TRBJ1-1; D not resolved. This CDR3 has 15 residues. The germline V gene has CDR1 SGHNT and CDR2 YYREEE (reference sequence). V lost 3 bases and J lost 0, with 12 bases in between. The CDR3 nucleotides read TGTGCCAGCAGCTCCCCCCCCGGGATGAACACTGAAGCTTTCTTT. Its protein is CASSSPPGMNTEAFF.

This clone was counted only a few times. The V and J genes are TRBV6-5 and TRBJ1-2, with D tentatively TRBD1 (6 bases). Germline V gives CDR1 MNHEY, CDR2 SVGAGI. Deletions cut 5 bases from V and 4 bases from J, with 17 bases between. CDR3 size: 15 residues. The CDR3 sequence: CASSPTGFRGYGYTF. Here the CDR3 DNA reads TGTGCCAGCAGTCCCACAGGGTTTCGAGGCTATGGCTACACCTTC.

The count of this clone is one. V gene TRBV28 combines with J gene TRBJ2-7; TRBD2 matches at 8 bases. The V and J ends lost 6 bases and 6 bases, in that order; junction bases with no gene match: 10. The CDR3 is 14 amino acids. Germline assignment: CDR1 MDHEN and CDR2 SYDVKM. Here the CDR3 reads CASRERETSREQYF. The CDR3 nucleotides are TGTGCCAGCAGGGAGCGGGAGACGAGCCGCGAGCAGTACTTC.

The chain links TRBV18 to TRBJ2-1; TRBD2 matches at 7 bases. Trimming removed 3 bases from V and 9 bases from J; junction bases left unmatched: 14. Germline V lookup: CDR1 KGHSH, CDR2 LQKENI. This CDR3 is 16 amino acids long. Here the CDR3 reads CASSPAGVLFTREQFF. The CDR3 nucleotides read TGTGCCAGCTCACCGGCGGGAGTTTTATTCACGCGTGAGCAGTTCTTC.

This chain joins TRBV5-5 and TRBJ1-1; possibly TRBD1 for D (5 bases). There are 14 residues in the CDR3. Trimming pared 0 bases from V and 7 bases from J, leaving 13 bases between. The germline gives CDR1 SGHKS, CDR2 YYEKEE (reference sequence). The CDR3 nucleotides are TGTGCCAGCAGCTTGGTGGTGGGGCCGGGTGAAGCTTTCTTT. Translation gives CASSLVVGPGEAFF.